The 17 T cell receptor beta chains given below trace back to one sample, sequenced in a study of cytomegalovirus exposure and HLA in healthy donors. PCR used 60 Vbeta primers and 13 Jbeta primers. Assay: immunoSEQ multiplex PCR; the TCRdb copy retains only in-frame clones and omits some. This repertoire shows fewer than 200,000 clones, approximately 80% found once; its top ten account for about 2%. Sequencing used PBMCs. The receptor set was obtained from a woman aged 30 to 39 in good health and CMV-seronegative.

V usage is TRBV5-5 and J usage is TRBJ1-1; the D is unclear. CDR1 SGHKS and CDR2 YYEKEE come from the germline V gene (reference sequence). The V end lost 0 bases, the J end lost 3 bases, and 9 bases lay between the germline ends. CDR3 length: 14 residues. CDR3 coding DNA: TGTGCCAGCAGCTTGGTCGGCGGAGACACTGAAGCTTTCTTT. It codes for CASSLVGGDTEAFF.

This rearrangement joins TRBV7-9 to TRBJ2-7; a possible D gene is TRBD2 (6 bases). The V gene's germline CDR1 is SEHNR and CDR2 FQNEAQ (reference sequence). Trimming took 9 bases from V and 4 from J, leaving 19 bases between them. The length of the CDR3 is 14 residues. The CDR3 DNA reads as TGTGCCAGTAGTTCTCCCCGGGAGAGGTACGAGCAGTACTTC. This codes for CASSSPRERYEQYF. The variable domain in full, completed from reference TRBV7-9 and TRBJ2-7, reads DTGVSQNPRHKITKRGQNVTFRCDPISEHNRLYWYRQTLGQGPEFLTYFQNEAQLEKSRLLSDRFSAERPKGSFSTLEIQRTEQGDSAMYLCASSSPRERYEQYFGPGTRLTVT.

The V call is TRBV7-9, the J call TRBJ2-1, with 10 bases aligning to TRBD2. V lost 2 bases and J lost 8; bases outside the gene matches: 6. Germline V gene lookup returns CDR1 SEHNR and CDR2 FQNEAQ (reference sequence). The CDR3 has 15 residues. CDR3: CASSLFPSGRDEQFF. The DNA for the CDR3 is TGTGCCAGCAGCTTATTCCCTAGCGGGAGAGATGAGCAGTTCTTC.

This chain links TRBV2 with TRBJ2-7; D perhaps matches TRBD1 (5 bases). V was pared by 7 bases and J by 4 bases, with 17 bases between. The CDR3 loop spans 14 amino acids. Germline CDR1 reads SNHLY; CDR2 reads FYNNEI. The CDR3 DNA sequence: TGTGCCAGCAAAGTCGACAGCCGAATTTACGAGCAGTACTTC. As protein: CASKVDSRIYEQYF.

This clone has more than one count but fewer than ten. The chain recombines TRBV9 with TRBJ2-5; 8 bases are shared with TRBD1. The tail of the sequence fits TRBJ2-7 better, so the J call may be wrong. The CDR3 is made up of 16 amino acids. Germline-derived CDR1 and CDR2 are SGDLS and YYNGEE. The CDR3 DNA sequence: TGTGCCAGCAGCCCAAGGTCGGACAGGGCCGCCTACGAGCAGTACTTC. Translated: CASSPRSDRAAYEQYF.

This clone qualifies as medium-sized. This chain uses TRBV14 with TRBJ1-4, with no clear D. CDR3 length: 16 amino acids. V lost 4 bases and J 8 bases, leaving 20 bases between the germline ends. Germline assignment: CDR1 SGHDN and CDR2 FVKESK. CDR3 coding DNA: TGTGCCAGCAGCCCAAGAGGGCGAGGGCCTTGGGAAAAACTGTTTTTT. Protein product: CASSPRGRGPWEKLFF.

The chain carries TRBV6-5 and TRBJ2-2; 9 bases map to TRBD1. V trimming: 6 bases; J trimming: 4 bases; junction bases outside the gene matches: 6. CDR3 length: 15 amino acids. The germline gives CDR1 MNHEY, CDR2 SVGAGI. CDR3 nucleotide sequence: TGTGCCAGCAGGCCGGACAGGGGAGTCACCGGGGAGCTGTTTTTT. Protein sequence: CASRPDRGVTGELFF.

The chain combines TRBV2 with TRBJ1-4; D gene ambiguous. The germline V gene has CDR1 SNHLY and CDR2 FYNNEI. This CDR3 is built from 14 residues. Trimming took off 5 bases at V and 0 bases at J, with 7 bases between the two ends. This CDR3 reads CASSPPSTNEKLFF. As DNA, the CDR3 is TGTGCCAGCAGTCCCCCCTCAACTAATGAAAAACTGTTTTTT. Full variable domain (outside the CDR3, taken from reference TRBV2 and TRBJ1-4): EPEVTQTPSHQVTQMGQEVILRCVPISNHLYFYWYRQILGQKVEFLVSFYNNEISEKSEIFDDQFSVERPDGSNFTLKIRSTKLEDSAMYFCASSPPSTNEKLFFGSGTQLSVL.

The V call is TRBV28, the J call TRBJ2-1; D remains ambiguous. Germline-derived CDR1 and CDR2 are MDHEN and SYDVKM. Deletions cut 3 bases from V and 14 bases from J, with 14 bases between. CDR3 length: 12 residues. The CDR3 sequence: CASSFGDLGEFF. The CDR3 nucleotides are TGTGCCAGCAGTTTCGGAGATCTAGGTGAGTTCTTC.

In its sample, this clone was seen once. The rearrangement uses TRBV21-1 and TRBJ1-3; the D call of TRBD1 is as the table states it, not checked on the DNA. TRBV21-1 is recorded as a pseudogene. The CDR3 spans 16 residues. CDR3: CASSHTGGISGNTIYF. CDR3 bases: TGTGCCAGCAGCCACACAGGGGGGATATCTGGAAACACCATATATTTT.

The CDR3 here is CASSHRGQTLNQPQHF. CDR3 in DNA: TGTGCCAGCAGCCACCGCGGACAGACACTCAATCAGCCCCAGCATTTT. The rearrangement joins TRBV5-6 to TRBJ1-5; possible D gene TRBD1, 6 bases. CDR3 size: 16 residues. V shed 4 bases and J shed 3 bases, with 17 bases lying between them. The germline gives CDR1 SGHDT, CDR2 YYEEEE. Based on the CDR3 plus reference TRBV5-6 and TRBJ1-5, the full variable domain is DAGVTQSPTHLIKTRGQQVTLRCSPKSGHDTVSWYQQALGQGPQFIFQYYEEEERQRGNFPDRFSGHQFPNYSSELNVNALLLGDSALYLCASSHRGQTLNQPQHFGDGTRLSIL.

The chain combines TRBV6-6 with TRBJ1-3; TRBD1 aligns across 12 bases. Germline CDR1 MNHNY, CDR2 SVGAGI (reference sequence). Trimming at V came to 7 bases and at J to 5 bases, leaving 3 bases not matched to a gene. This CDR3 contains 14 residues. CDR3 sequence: CASTWDRGRNTIYF. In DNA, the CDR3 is TGTGCCAGCACCTGGGACAGGGGGCGAAACACCATATATTTT.

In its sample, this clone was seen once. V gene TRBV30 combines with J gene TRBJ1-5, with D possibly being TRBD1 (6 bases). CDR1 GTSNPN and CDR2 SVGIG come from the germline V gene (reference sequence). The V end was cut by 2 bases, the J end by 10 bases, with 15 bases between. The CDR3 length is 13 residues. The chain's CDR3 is CAWSLSGGSPQHF. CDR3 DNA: TGTGCCTGGAGTCTCTCGGGGGGCAGCCCCCAGCATTTT.

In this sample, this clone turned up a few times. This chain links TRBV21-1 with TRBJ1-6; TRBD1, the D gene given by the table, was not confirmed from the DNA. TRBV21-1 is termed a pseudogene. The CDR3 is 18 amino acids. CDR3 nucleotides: TGTGCCAGCAGAAAAGTCGGGACAGTCCTAGGAAATAATTCACCCCTCCACTTT. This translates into CASRKVGTVLGNNSPLHF.

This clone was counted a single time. The CDR3 nucleotides read TGTGCCAGCAGTTACCGTAGCGGAAGCTCCTACAATGAGCAGTTCTTC. Residues: CASSYRSGSSYNEQFF. The genes are TRBV6-5 and TRBJ2-1; D is perhaps TRBD2 (6 bases). Germline V gene data show CDR1 as MNHEY and CDR2 as SVGAGI. There are 16 residues in the CDR3. Trimming shortened V by 2 bases and J by 0 bases, and 11 bases separated the two germline ends.

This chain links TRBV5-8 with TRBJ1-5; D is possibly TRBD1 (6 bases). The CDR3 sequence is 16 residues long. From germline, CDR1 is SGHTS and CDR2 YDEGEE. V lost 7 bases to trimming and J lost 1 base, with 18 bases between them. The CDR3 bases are TGTGCCAGCTCTAGGGGGATCAACAGGAGCAATCAGCCCCAGCATTTT. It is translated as CASSRGINRSNQPQHF.

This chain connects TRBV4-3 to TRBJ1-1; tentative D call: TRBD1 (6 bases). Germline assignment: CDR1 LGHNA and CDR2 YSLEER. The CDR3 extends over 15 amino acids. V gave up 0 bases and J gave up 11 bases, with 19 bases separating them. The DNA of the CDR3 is TGCGCCAGCAGCCAAGAAATCCTGGACAGTACGTTTGCTTTCTTT. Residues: CASSQEILDSTFAFF.